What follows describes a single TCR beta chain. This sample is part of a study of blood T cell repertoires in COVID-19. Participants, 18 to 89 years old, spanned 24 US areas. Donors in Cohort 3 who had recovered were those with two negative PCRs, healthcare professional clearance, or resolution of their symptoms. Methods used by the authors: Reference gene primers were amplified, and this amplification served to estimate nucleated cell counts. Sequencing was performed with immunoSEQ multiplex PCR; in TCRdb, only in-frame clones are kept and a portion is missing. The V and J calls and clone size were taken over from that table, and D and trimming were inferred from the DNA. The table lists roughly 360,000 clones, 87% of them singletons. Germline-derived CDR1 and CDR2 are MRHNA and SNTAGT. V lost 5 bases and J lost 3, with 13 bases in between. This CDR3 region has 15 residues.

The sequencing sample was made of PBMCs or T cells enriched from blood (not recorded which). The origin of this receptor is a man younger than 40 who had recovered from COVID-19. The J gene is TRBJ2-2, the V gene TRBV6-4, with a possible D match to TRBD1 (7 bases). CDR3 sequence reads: CASSSGGGYTGELFF. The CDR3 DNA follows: TGTGCCAGCAGTTCAGGGGGAGGCTACACCGGGGAGCTGTTTTTT.